This T cell receptor (beta chain) was observed in a study of T cells in Graves' hyperthyroidism and ophthalmopathy. This clonotype came up a few times. Germline lookup yields CDR1 SEHNR and CDR2 FQNEAQ (reference sequence). The ends were cut back, 5 bases at V and 7 bases at J, with 11 bases in the middle. The CDR3 is 12 amino acids. Regions amplified from RNA transcripts were the TCR beta CDR3 regions. HTBI primers were the set used in a first-round RT-PCR of the TCR CDR3. TCRdb reprocessed the multiplex PCR reads with MiXCR, giving one entry per CDR3 protein. There are about 770,000 distinct CDR3 sequences in the sample; approximately 19% occur only once, and approximately 15% lies in the top ten.

Specimen: blood. The chain carries TRBV7-9 and TRBJ1-1; D remains unclear. The receptor comes from a woman in her forties or fifties with Graves' hyperthyroidism that later progressed to Graves' ophthalmopathy. This CDR3 is CASSVGAGEAFF. The CDR3 DNA reads TGTGCCAGCAGCGTGGGTGCGGGTGAAGCTTTCTTT.